Below, 22 T cell receptor beta chains from the same sample are listed, as sequenced in a study of blood T cell repertoires in COVID-19. The repertoire was sequenced with immunoSEQ multiplex PCR; TCRdb's copy has only in-frame clones and lacks some. The repertoire consists of roughly 190,000 clones, with about 87% occurring once and the leading ten covering 3% to 4%. Sequenced input: peripheral blood. The receptors were gathered from a man aged 18-30 years with active or convalescent COVID-19.

The chain has TRBV18 and TRBJ2-7; the match to TRBD2 covers 10 bases. V gave up 4 bases and J gave up 7 bases; unmatched junction bases: 16. Germline V gives CDR1 KGHSH, CDR2 LQKENI. The CDR3 spans 17 residues. The CDR3 sequence: CASSHPGTSVGPGEQYF. CDR3 nucleotides: TGTGCCAGCTCACACCCCGGGACTAGCGTCGGCCCGGGGGAGCAGTACTTC. Drawing the rest from reference TRBV18 and TRBJ2-7, the complete variable domain is NAGVMQNPRHLVRRRGQEARLRCSPMKGHSHVYWYRQLPEEGLKFMVYLQKENIIDESGMPKERFSAEFPKEGPSILRIQQVVRGDSAAYFCASSHPGTSVGPGEQYFGPGTRLTVT.

V usage is TRBV30 and J usage is TRBJ2-4; TRBD2 aligns across 11 bases. Germline loops: CDR1 GTSNPN, CDR2 SVGIG (reference sequence). This CDR3 has 19 amino acids. Trimming at V came to 1 base and at J to 7 bases, leaving 18 bases not matched to a gene. The CDR3 loop is CAWSGVVVAGGGQWNIQYF. CDR3 nucleotides: TGTGCCTGGAGTGGGGTAGTGGTAGCGGGAGGGGGCCAATGGAACATTCAGTACTTC.

This chain joins TRBV4-3 and TRBJ2-7; TRBD1 agrees at 10 bases. Germline CDR1 and CDR2: LGHNA and YSLEER. Trimming cost V 0 bases and J 4 bases; bases outside gene matches: 21. This CDR3 spans 21 amino acids. The chain's CDR3 is CASSQERARGARGTGAYEQYF. CDR3 in DNA: TGCGCCAGCAGCCAAGAAAGAGCAAGGGGTGCGCGCGGGACAGGGGCTTACGAGCAGTACTTC.

The chain employs TRBV7-9 and TRBJ1-1, with D possibly being TRBD1 (6 bases). Trimming removed 3 bases at V and 8 bases at J, with 7 bases between. The CDR3 totals 11 residues. The germline CDR1 and CDR2 sequences are SEHNR and FQNEAQ (reference sequence). CDR3 residues: CASSFGTEAFF. CDR3 DNA sequence: TGTGCCAGCAGCTTCGGGACAGAAGCTTTCTTT.

Here the CDR3 reads CASSLSPLGTSTYEQYF. The CDR3 coding sequence is TGTGCCAGCAGCTTAAGTCCCCTCGGGACTAGCACCTACGAGCAGTACTTC. The chain has TRBV7-9 and TRBJ2-7; 9 nucleotides align to TRBD2. V shed 2 bases, J shed 2 bases, and the junction held 10 bases outside the gene matches. CDR3 size: 17 residues. Germline CDR1 and CDR2: SEHNR and FQNEAQ (reference sequence).

This rearrangement joins TRBV23-1 to TRBJ1-3, with 8 bases identical to TRBD1. Being an ORF, TRBV23-1 has a function that is uncertain. The ends lost 3 bases at V and 5 bases at J; junction bases unmatched: 6. The CDR3 loop spans 15 amino acids. For the CDR3, the DNA is TGCGCCAGCAGTCACCAAGACAGGGGAAGAAACACCATATATTTT. It codes for CASSHQDRGRNTIYF.

The chain recombines TRBV28 with TRBJ1-1; 8 positions agree with TRBD1. CDR3 length equals 14 residues. From germline, CDR1 is MDHEN and CDR2 SYDVKM. V lost 5 bases and J lost 7; bases outside the gene matches: 9. CDR3 DNA: TGTGCCAGCAGTCTCCCCCCCGGACAGGGTGAAGCTTTCTTT. It yields the protein CASSLPPGQGEAFF.

This clone was picked up one time. The chain recombines TRBV12-3 or TRBV12-4 with TRBJ1-2, with D unresolved. CDR3 length: 13 amino acids. V was clipped by 1 base and J by 5 bases, with 8 bases between them. Written as DNA, the CDR3 is TGTGCCAGCAGTTTAGGGGCGGGATATGGCTACACCTTC. Translation: CASSLGAGYGYTF.

The V gene is TRBV27, the J gene TRBJ2-1; the match to TRBD1 covers 7 bases. The CDR3 runs to 16 residues. V was clipped by 6 bases and J by 3 bases; unmatched bases: 11. From germline, CDR1 is MNHEY and CDR2 SMNVEV (reference sequence). The CDR3 DNA reads TGTGCCAGCAGCCGATTCCTCCAGGGGGTCTACAATGAGCAGTTCTTC. This gives the protein CASSRFLQGVYNEQFF.

The chain recombines TRBV12-5 with TRBJ2-7; D gene unclear. The CDR3 length is 12 residues. The germline V and J ends were trimmed by 2 bases and 3 bases, with 5 bases remaining between them. In germline, CDR1 is LGHNT, CDR2 FRNRAP. This CDR3 reads CASGLLVYEQYV. The DNA for the CDR3 is TGTGCTAGTGGTTTGTTAGTCTACGAGCAGTACGTC.

The rearrangement uses TRBV4-1 and TRBJ2-3, with 9 bases lining up with TRBD2. Trimming removed 1 base from V and 2 bases from J; junction bases left unmatched: 4. This CDR3 is 16 amino acids long. Germline V gene data show CDR1 as MGHRA and CDR2 as YSYEKL. The CDR3, as DNA: TGCGCCAGCAGCCAAGCCTCTAGCGGGGTCACAGATACGCAGTATTTT. This codes for CASSQASSGVTDTQYF.

V usage is TRBV13 and J usage is TRBJ2-7; the match to TRBD1 covers 8 bases. The CDR3 runs to 12 residues. Germline V gene sequence: CDR1 PRHDT, CDR2 FYEKMQ (reference sequence). V dropped 5 bases and J dropped 7; count of bases not matched to a gene: 4. CDR3 amino acids: CASSERTGEQYF. Here the CDR3 DNA reads TGTGCCAGCAGCGAGCGGACAGGGGAGCAGTACTTC.

This chain uses TRBV2 with TRBJ2-1; 8 nucleotides match TRBD2. Trimming removed 3 bases from V and 3 bases from J; junction bases left unmatched: 7. The germline V gene encodes CDR1 SNHLY and CDR2 FYNNEI. This CDR3 has 16 residues. The CDR3 DNA sequence: TGTGCCAGCAGTGAGGTGGCGGGGGGAAGCTACAATGAGCAGTTCTTC. Protein sequence: CASSEVAGGSYNEQFF.

The CDR3 is CASRIWTSGGNEQFF. In nucleotides, the CDR3 is TGTGCCAGCAGAATCTGGACTAGCGGGGGGAATGAGCAGTTCTTC. This sequence joins TRBV7-2 and TRBJ2-1, with 14 bases lining up with TRBD2. This CDR3 comprises 15 residues. V gave up 6 bases and J gave up 7 bases; unmatched junction bases: 5. Germline V gene data show CDR1 as SGHTA and CDR2 as FQGNSA.

CDR3 coding DNA: TGTGCCAGTCCTATAGACCCAGGGGGGGGAAACACCATATATTTT. The encoded protein is CASPIDPGGGNTIYF. The V and J genes are TRBV19 and TRBJ1-3; TRBD1 matches 7 bases. This CDR3 is built from 15 residues. Per germline, CDR1 LNHDA and CDR2 SQIVND (reference sequence). The J segment lost 4 bases and the V segment lost 8 bases, leaving 11 bases of the junction unmatched.

J is TRBJ2-7 and V is TRBV3-1 (or the pseudogene TRBV3-2); possible D gene TRBD1, 6 bases. V was clipped by 4 bases and J by 3 bases, with 19 bases between them. Germline CDR1 LGHDT, CDR2 YNNKEL (reference sequence). The CDR3 is made up of 16 amino acids. The CDR3 sequence is CASSRTGRISNYEQYV. The CDR3 DNA is TGTGCCAGCAGCCGTACAGGGAGAATATCCAACTACGAGCAGTACGTC.

This chain joins TRBV6-5 and TRBJ1-5, with 9 bases matching TRBD1. In germline, CDR1 is MNHEY, CDR2 SVGAGI. This CDR3 has 15 amino acids. J gave up 1 base and V 5 bases, and 3 bases lay outside the gene matches. Here the CDR3 reads CASSITGGSNQPQHF. The CDR3 nucleotides read TGTGCCAGCAGTATCACAGGGGGCAGCAATCAGCCCCAGCATTTT.

This clone was observed a handful of times. In DNA, the CDR3 is TGTGCCAGCCAGCGGACAGGGGCGAACTATGGCTACACCTTC. Its translation: CASQRTGANYGYTF. The chain recombines TRBV5-4 with TRBJ1-2; TRBD1 agrees at 9 bases. J was trimmed by 2 bases and V by 7 bases; bases with no gene match: 6. CDR3 length: 14 residues. The V gene's germline CDR1 is SGHNT and CDR2 YYREEE (reference sequence).

The chain couples TRBV19 to TRBJ2-2; 9 nucleotides align to TRBD1. This CDR3 is built from 17 residues. Losses at the gene ends were 5 bases for V and 3 bases for J; bases not matched to a gene: 10. Germline CDR1 is LNHDA and CDR2 is SQIVND (reference sequence). The CDR3 DNA sequence: TGTGCCAGTAGTGGGGACAGGGTGATAATGGACACCGGGGAGCTGTTTTTT. Its protein product is CASSGDRVIMDTGELFF.

This clone has more than one count but fewer than ten. V and J are TRBV11-3 and TRBJ2-6; D is unclear. CDR3 length: 13 amino acids. The germline V and J ends were trimmed by 5 bases and 0 bases, with 2 bases remaining between them. Germline V gives CDR1 SGHNT, CDR2 YENEEA. CDR3 DNA sequence: TGTGCCAGCAGCCTCTCTGGGGCCAACGTCCTGACTTTC. This encodes CASSLSGANVLTF. The full variable domain, completed using reference TRBV11-3 and TRBJ2-6, is EAGVVQSPRYKIIEKKQPVAFWCNPISGHNTLYWYLQNLGQGPELLIRYENEEAVDDSQLPKDRFSAERLKGVDSTLKIQPAELGDSAVYLCASSLSGANVLTFGAGSRLTVL.

This sequence joins TRBV12-5 and TRBJ2-1, with 7 bases that match TRBD2. Per germline, CDR1 LGHNT and CDR2 FRNRAP. This CDR3 is built from 17 residues. The V segment lost 2 bases and the J segment 2 bases; nucleotides outside the gene matches: 9. CDR3 in DNA: TGTGCTAGTGGTTTGTCTTACGGGGCGGGGGCCTACAATGAGCAGTTCTTC. This translates into CASGLSYGAGAYNEQFF.

The gene calls are TRBV4-1 and TRBJ2-1, with 8 bases that match TRBD1. The CDR3 covers 17 residues. The V segment lost 0 bases and the J segment 4 bases; nucleotides outside the gene matches: 8. Germline CDR1 and CDR2: MGHRA and YSYEKL. The CDR3 sequence: CASSQDQTQGAYNEQFF. The CDR3 region has the DNA TGCGCCAGCAGCCAAGACCAGACGCAGGGGGCTTACAATGAGCAGTTCTTC.